This T cell receptor (beta chain) emerged from a study of early T cells in non-severe SARS-CoV-2 infection. About the research overall: The sequenced material was bulk RNA from unsorted whole blood, and its chains were unpaired.

Comment on this clonotype: The antigen remains undetermined.

V was pared by 1 base and J by 3 bases, with 2 bases of the junction left unmatched. The V gene's germline CDR1 is DFQATT and CDR2 SNEGSKA (reference sequence). This CDR3 is built from 14 residues. Study-wide points: Missing private and CD4 specificities, VDJdb matching favored anti-spike CD8 responses.

Individual cDNA molecules received unique molecular identifiers. TCRdb used MiXCR to reprocess the 5' RACE reads, holding one entry per CDR3 protein. This sample yields about 25,000 distinct CDR3 sequences, of which approximately 5.1% are seen a single time; about 7% belongs to the top ten. Sequenced material: whole blood. The receptor was derived from an adult who was a healthcare worker with PCR-confirmed SARS-CoV-2 infection or an uninfected control (not recorded which). The chain is built from TRBV20-1 and TRBJ1-1; 10 nucleotides line up with TRBD1. CDR3 region: CSARGDRGYTEAFF. The CDR3 nucleotides read TGCAGTGCTAGAGGGGACAGGGGCTACACTGAAGCTTTCTTT.